Presented here are 3 T cell receptor beta chains from one specimen sequenced in a study of cytomegalovirus exposure and HLA in healthy donors. The data were produced by immunoSEQ multiplex PCR, yet TCRdb's version contains in-frame clones alone and is incomplete. The table has approximately 150,000 clones, 70% to 90% seen once. The sequencing sample was made of PBMCs. The origin of the receptors is a woman younger than 35 in good health and CMV-seropositive.

The chain recombines TRBV9 with TRBJ2-1, with TRBD2 identical over 8 bases. J lost 10 bases, V lost 1 base, and 7 bases had no gene match. Per germline, CDR1 SGDLS and CDR2 YYNGEE. The CDR3 contains 14 residues. The CDR3 nucleotides are TGTGCCAGCAGCGTAACGGCGGGAGGTCTGGAGCAGTTCTTC. Residues: CASSVTAGGLEQFF.

This sequence joins TRBV1 and TRBJ2-5; the table assigns TRBD2, which was not confirmed against the DNA. TRBV1 is annotated as a pseudogene. The CDR3 covers 15 residues. CDR3 in DNA: TGCACCAGCAGCCCCGGGACTAGCGGCCAAGAGACCCAGTACTTC. Translated: CTSSPGTSGQETQYF.

The chain has TRBV19 and TRBJ1-2; weak D call: TRBD1 (5 bases). The length of the CDR3 is 14 residues. V was pared by 11 bases and J by 8 bases, with 24 bases between. The V gene's germline CDR1 is LNHDA and CDR2 SQIVND (reference sequence). DNA of the CDR3: TGTGCCTCGGCATTCCAGGGAATTAAGGGCGGCTACACCTTC. The encoded protein is CASAFQGIKGGYTF.